The T cell receptor (beta chain) under discussion was sequenced for a study of HIV-infected patients and healthy controls. Broader study findings: MAIT alpha-chain CDR3s were frequent in healthy controls, depleted in HIV+. Mean usage of eight alpha and eight beta V genes differed significantly in HIV-infected patients versus controls. Healthy controls shared more CDR3 sequences between individuals than HIV-infected patients did.

Alpha and beta constant-region primers primed reverse transcription of about 0.5 ug RNA. Separate chain-specific third strand synthesis with multiplexing indices produced the alpha and beta libraries. TCRdb reprocessed the 5' RACE reads via MiXCR and lists one record per CDR3 protein. Of around 7,800 distinct CDR3 sequences listed, roughly 6.1% are singletons. V lost 1 base and J 5 bases, leaving 9 bases between the germline ends. The length of the CDR3 is 13 residues. Germline CDR1 SNHLY, CDR2 FYNNEI. This clonotype was seen ten or more times. The target antigen is unknown. No cell fractionation was done, so the repertoire covers all unsorted peripheral blood T cells.

This sequence was found in an adult with HIV infection. The sequences come from blood, collected before antiretroviral therapy. The J gene is TRBJ2-7, the V gene TRBV2, with D hard to call. The DNA for the CDR3 is TGTGCCAGCAGTGAAGGGTACAGCGACGAGCAGTACTTC. Amino acid sequence: CASSEGYSDEQYF.